This TCR beta chain was captured in a study of blood T cell repertoires in COVID-19. Profiled with immunoSEQ multiplex PCR; TCRdb holds only in-frame clones, not every one. The sample yields fewer than 350,000 clones, 65% to 90% seen once. V dropped 3 bases and J dropped 4 bases, with 12 bases sitting between them. The V gene's germline CDR1 is MNHEY and CDR2 SVGAGI. The CDR3 runs to 14 residues. During active infection, Seattle patients enrolled and were then monitored through disease. Sequenced material: peripheral blood. The clonotype originates from a woman in her seventies with COVID-19, enrolled during active disease. V gene TRBV6-5 combines with J gene TRBJ1-2; TRBD1 might be the D (6 bases). The DNA for the CDR3 is TGTGCCAGCAGTTATACAGGGATTTCCTATGGCTACACCTTC. It encodes CASSYTGISYGYTF.